These T cell receptor beta chains were read from a single sample in a study of human T cells and chemical hapten exposure. One entry per CDR3 protein results from TCRdb running MiXCR on the RACE reads. Altogether 75,000 to 90,000 distinct CDR3 sequences are present, about an eighth being singletons, with the ten largest covering 3.5%. The sequencing used whole blood, collected in connection with sensitization to the hapten diphenylcyclopropenone (DPC). These receptors originate from a woman aged 60-75 years with alopecia areata. Some clones in this sample may be carry-over from other donors' samples. The CDR3 runs from the conserved cysteine through the conserved F or W. Fields, in order: V gene, D gene, J gene, clone size, CDR3 protein, CDR3 DNA. D genes are given only for firm matches. The size of a clone is reported for some rows only, either as once, few or many, or as a class for expanded clones.

v_call: TRBV7-9
d_call: -
j_call: TRBJ1-1
clone_size: many
cdr3_aa: CASSLMMGDAEAFF
cdr3_nt: TGTGCCAGCAGCTTAATGATGGGGGACGCTGAAGCTTTCTTT

v_call: TRBV11-2
d_call: TRBD1
j_call: TRBJ2-3
clone_size: few
cdr3_aa: CASSSQGARGTDTQYF
cdr3_nt: TGTGCCAGCAGCTCACAGGGGGCGCGAGGCACAGATACGCAGTATTTT

v_call: TRBV29-1
d_call: -
j_call: TRBJ2-1
clone_size: few
cdr3_aa: CSVELGSSSYNEQFF
cdr3_nt: TGCAGCGTTGAATTGGGGAGCAGCTCCTACAATGAGCAGTTCTTC

v_call: TRBV6-6
d_call: -
j_call: TRBJ1-5
clone_size: -
cdr3_aa: CASSYGDSNQPQHF
cdr3_nt: TGTGCCAGCAGTTACGGTGACAGCAATCAGCCCCAGCATTTT

v_call: TRBV5-1
d_call: -
j_call: TRBJ2-5
clone_size: many
cdr3_aa: CASSLEWGARLQETQYF
cdr3_nt: TGCGCCAGCAGCTTGGAGTGGGGGGCCCGCCTCCAAGAGACCCAGTACTTC

v_call: TRBV20-1
d_call: TRBD1
j_call: TRBJ2-1
clone_size: many
cdr3_aa: CSARVPGQGFREQFF
cdr3_nt: TGCAGTGCTAGAGTACCGGGACAGGGTTTCCGTGAGCAGTTCTTC

v_call: TRBV3-1
d_call: -
j_call: TRBJ1-2
clone_size: many
cdr3_aa: CASSQKRDRSSYGYTF
cdr3_nt: TGTGCCAGCAGCCAAAAGAGGGATAGAAGTAGCTATGGCTACACCTTC

v_call: TRBV24-1
d_call: TRBD2
j_call: TRBJ2-3
clone_size: many
cdr3_aa: CATSDSASGGAWDTQYF
cdr3_nt: TGTGCCACCAGTGATTCCGCTAGCGGGGGGGCTTGGGATACGCAGTATTTT

v_call: TRBV19
d_call: -
j_call: TRBJ2-3
clone_size: many
cdr3_aa: CASSTRGRPSTDTQYF
cdr3_nt: TGTGCCAGTAGTACCCGAGGGCGGCCGAGCACAGATACGCAGTATTTT

v_call: TRBV29-1
d_call: TRBD2
j_call: TRBJ2-1
clone_size: few
cdr3_aa: CSVEAAYGGGANEQFF
cdr3_nt: TGCAGCGTTGAAGCCGCCTATGGCGGGGGGGCCAATGAGCAGTTCTTC

v_call: TRBV6-1
d_call: -
j_call: TRBJ1-1
clone_size: -
cdr3_aa: CASRLTGSYTEAFF
cdr3_nt: TGTGCCAGCAGACTTACAGGGAGCTACACTGAAGCTTTCTTT

v_call: TRBV5-6
d_call: TRBD2
j_call: TRBJ2-3
clone_size: many
cdr3_aa: CASSLDGGTSRTDTQYF
cdr3_nt: TGTGCCAGCAGCTTGGATGGGGGGACTAGCAGGACAGATACGCAGTATTTT

v_call: TRBV12-3/TRBV12-4
d_call: TRBD1
j_call: TRBJ1-6
clone_size: -
cdr3_aa: CATTTGSADSPLHF
cdr3_nt: TGTGCCACCACGACAGGGTCGGCGGATTCACCCCTCCACTTT

v_call: TRBV27
d_call: -
j_call: TRBJ1-5
clone_size: -
cdr3_aa: CASSLIYSNQPQHF
cdr3_nt: TGTGCCAGCAGTTTGATCTATAGCAATCAGCCCCAGCATTTT

v_call: TRBV7-6
d_call: -
j_call: TRBJ1-1
clone_size: -
cdr3_aa: CASSFSKDTEAFF
cdr3_nt: TGTGCCAGCAGCTTTAGTAAGGACACTGAAGCTTTCTTT

v_call: TRBV21-1
d_call: -
j_call: TRBJ2-1
clone_size: -
cdr3_aa: CASSKAGHLGARAGGPSSYNEQFF
cdr3_nt: TGTGCCAGCAGCAAAGCGGGACACCTAGGGGCGAGAGCGGGGGGGCCAAGCTCCTACAATGAGCAGTTCTTC

v_call: TRBV6-5
d_call: -
j_call: TRBJ2-6
clone_size: many
cdr3_aa: CASSYSRVPGANVLTF
cdr3_nt: TGTGCCAGCAGTTACAGTAGGGTACCTGGGGCCAACGTCCTGACTTTC

v_call: TRBV20-1
d_call: -
j_call: TRBJ1-5
clone_size: -
cdr3_aa: CSAPPGGMRDQPQHF
cdr3_nt: TGCAGTGCCCCCCCCGGTGGGATGCGCGATCAGCCCCAGCATTTT

v_call: TRBV7-3
d_call: -
j_call: TRBJ2-2
clone_size: -
cdr3_aa: CASSPPGGEATGELFF
cdr3_nt: TGTGCCAGCAGCCCCCCAGGGGGGGAGGCCACCGGGGAGCTGTTTTTT

v_call: TRBV6-5
d_call: -
j_call: TRBJ1-2
clone_size: many
cdr3_aa: CASSYNPAVIYGYTF
cdr3_nt: TGTGCCAGCAGTTACAATCCGGCGGTCATCTATGGCTACACCTTC

v_call: TRBV4-1
d_call: -
j_call: TRBJ1-5
clone_size: many
cdr3_aa: CASSQQGKGNQPQHF
cdr3_nt: TGCGCCAGCAGCCAACAAGGAAAGGGCAATCAGCCCCAGCATTTT

v_call: TRBV7-6
d_call: TRBD1
j_call: TRBJ1-6
clone_size: -
cdr3_aa: CASSRQGSYNSPLHF
cdr3_nt: TGTGCCAGCAGCCGACAGGGCTCCTATAATTCACCCCTCCACTTT

v_call: TRBV20-1
d_call: -
j_call: TRBJ2-7
clone_size: few
cdr3_aa: CSASGGHTYEQYF
cdr3_nt: TGCAGTGCTAGCGGGGGCCACACCTACGAGCAGTACTTC

v_call: TRBV3-1
d_call: -
j_call: TRBJ1-2
clone_size: few
cdr3_aa: CASSHPSTGLYGYTF
cdr3_nt: TGTGCCAGCAGCCACCCCTCGACAGGACTCTATGGCTACACCTTC

v_call: TRBV7-9
d_call: -
j_call: TRBJ2-5
clone_size: few
cdr3_aa: CASSPKVGAREETQYF
cdr3_nt: TGTGCCAGCAGTCCTAAAGTAGGAGCCCGGGAGGAGACCCAGTACTTC

v_call: TRBV6-1
d_call: -
j_call: TRBJ1-5
clone_size: many
cdr3_aa: CASSERTSLYQPQHF
cdr3_nt: -

v_call: TRBV5-1
d_call: -
j_call: TRBJ2-2
clone_size: -
cdr3_aa: CASSRKQNTGELFF
cdr3_nt: TGCGCCAGCAGTCGGAAACAGAACACCGGGGAGCTGTTTTTT

v_call: TRBV7-9
d_call: -
j_call: TRBJ2-2
clone_size: -
cdr3_aa: CASEGGELFF
cdr3_nt: TGTGCCAGCGAGGGCGGGGAGCTGTTTTTT

v_call: TRBV29-1
d_call: -
j_call: TRBJ1-5
clone_size: -
cdr3_aa: CSVAQGTGQPQHF
cdr3_nt: TGCAGCGTTGCGCAGGGTACGGGTCAGCCCCAGCATTTT

v_call: TRBV4-1
d_call: -
j_call: TRBJ1-1
clone_size: -
cdr3_aa: CASSQAGGSKTEAFF
cdr3_nt: TGCGCCAGCAGCCAAGCGGGGGGTAGTAAGACTGAAGCTTTCTTT

v_call: TRBV3-1
d_call: -
j_call: TRBJ1-2
clone_size: few
cdr3_aa: CASSQGPGYGYTF
cdr3_nt: TGTGCCAGCAGCCAAGGGCCAGGCTATGGCTACACCTTC

v_call: TRBV7-6
d_call: -
j_call: TRBJ2-3
clone_size: many
cdr3_aa: CASSLASADTQYF
cdr3_nt: TGTGCCAGCAGCTTAGCTTCTGCAGATACGCAGTATTTT

v_call: TRBV11-3
d_call: TRBD2
j_call: TRBJ2-1
clone_size: -
cdr3_aa: CASSSPRGSGVLDEQFF
cdr3_nt: TGTGCCAGCAGCTCCCCCCGGGGTAGCGGGGTCCTTGATGAGCAGTTCTTC

v_call: TRBV5-1
d_call: -
j_call: TRBJ2-5
clone_size: many
cdr3_aa: CASSGQTGRQETQYF
cdr3_nt: TGCGCCAGCAGCGGGCAAACAGGGCGCCAAGAGACCCAGTACTTC

v_call: TRBV11-1
d_call: -
j_call: TRBJ2-1
clone_size: many
cdr3_aa: CASSFRPPSGDEQFF
cdr3_nt: TGTGCCAGCAGCTTCAGGCCCCCGTCAGGGGATGAGCAGTTCTTC

v_call: TRBV9
d_call: -
j_call: TRBJ2-1
clone_size: -
cdr3_aa: CASSEQGNQREQFF
cdr3_nt: TGTGCCAGCAGCGAGCAGGGTAATCAGCGTGAGCAGTTCTTC

v_call: TRBV20-1
d_call: -
j_call: TRBJ1-5
clone_size: -
cdr3_aa: CSARDLGGNQPQHF
cdr3_nt: TGCAGTGCTAGAGATTTGGGGGGAAATCAGCCCCAGCATTTT

v_call: TRBV5-1
d_call: TRBD1
j_call: TRBJ1-6
clone_size: few
cdr3_aa: CASSSRGQGDSPLHF
cdr3_nt: TGCGCCAGCAGCAGTAGGGGACAGGGTGATTCACCCCTCCACTTT